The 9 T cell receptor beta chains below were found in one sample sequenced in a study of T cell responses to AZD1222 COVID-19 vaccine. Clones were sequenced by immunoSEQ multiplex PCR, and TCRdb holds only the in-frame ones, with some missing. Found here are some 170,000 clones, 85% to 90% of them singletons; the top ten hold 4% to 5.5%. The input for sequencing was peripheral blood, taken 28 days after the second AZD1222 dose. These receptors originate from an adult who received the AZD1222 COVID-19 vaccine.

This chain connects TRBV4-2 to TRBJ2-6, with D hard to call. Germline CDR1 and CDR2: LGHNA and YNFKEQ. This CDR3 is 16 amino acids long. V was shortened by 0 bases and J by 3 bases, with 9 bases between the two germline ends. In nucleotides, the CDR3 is TGTGCCAGCAGCCAAGATGAAGGGAATGGGGCCAACGTCCTGACTTTC. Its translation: CASSQDEGNGANVLTF.

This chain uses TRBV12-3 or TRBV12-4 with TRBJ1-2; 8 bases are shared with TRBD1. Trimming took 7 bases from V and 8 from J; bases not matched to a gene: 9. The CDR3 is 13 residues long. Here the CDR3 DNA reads TGTGCCAGCACAGACAGGGGATTGGGGGGCTACACCTTC. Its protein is CASTDRGLGGYTF.

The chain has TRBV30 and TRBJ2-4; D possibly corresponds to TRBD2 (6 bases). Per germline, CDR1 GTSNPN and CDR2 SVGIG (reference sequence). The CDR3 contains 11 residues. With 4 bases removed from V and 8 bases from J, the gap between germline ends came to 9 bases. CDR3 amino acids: CAWIRGDIQYF. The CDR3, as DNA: TGTGCCTGGATTCGCGGGGACATTCAGTACTTC.

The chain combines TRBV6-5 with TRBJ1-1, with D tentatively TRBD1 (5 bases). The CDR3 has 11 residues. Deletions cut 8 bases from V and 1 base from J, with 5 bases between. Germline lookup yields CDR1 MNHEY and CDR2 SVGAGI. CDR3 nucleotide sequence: TGTGCCAGCGGGACGAACACTGAAGCTTTCTTT. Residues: CASGTNTEAFF.

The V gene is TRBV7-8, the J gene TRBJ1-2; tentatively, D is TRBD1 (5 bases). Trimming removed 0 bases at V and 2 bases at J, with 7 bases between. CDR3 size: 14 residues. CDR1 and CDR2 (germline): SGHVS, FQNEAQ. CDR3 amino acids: CASSLARANYGYTF. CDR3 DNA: TGTGCCAGCAGCTTAGCCAGGGCCAACTATGGCTACACCTTC.

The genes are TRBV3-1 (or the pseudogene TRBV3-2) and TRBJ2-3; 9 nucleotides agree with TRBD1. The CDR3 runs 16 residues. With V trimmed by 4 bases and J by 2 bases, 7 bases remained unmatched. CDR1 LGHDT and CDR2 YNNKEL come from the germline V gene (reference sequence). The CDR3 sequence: CASSPKGQGNTDTQYF. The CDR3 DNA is TGTGCCAGCAGCCCAAAGGGACAGGGAAACACAGATACGCAGTATTTT.

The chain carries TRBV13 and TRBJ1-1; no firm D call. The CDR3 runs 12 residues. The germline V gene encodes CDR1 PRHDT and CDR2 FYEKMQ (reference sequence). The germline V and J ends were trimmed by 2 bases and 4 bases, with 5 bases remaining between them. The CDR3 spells CASSLLATEAFF. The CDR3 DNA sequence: TGTGCCAGCAGCTTATTGGCCACTGAAGCTTTCTTT.

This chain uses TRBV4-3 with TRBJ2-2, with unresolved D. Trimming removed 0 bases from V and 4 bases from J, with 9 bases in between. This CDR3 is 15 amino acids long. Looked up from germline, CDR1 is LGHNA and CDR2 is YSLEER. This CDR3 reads CASSQDPLSTGELFF. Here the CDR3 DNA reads TGCGCCAGCAGCCAAGACCCTCTTAGCACCGGGGAGCTGTTTTTT.

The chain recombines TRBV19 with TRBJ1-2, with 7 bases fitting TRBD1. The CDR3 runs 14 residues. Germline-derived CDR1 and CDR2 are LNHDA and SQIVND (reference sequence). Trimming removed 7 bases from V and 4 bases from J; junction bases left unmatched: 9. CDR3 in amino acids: CASNPTTGTYGYTF. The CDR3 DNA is TGTGCCAGTAACCCGACGACAGGGACCTATGGCTACACCTTC.